This record looks at one T cell receptor (beta chain) sequence and its context. Its specificity is unknown. This sample stems from a study of tumor-infiltrating lymphocytes in localized non-small cell lung cancer. Across the study: Patients included smokers and never-smokers with various histologies, some sampled after neoadjuvant chemotherapy. From each patient, both tumor and uninvolved lung, non-adjacent to tumor, were sampled.

Study-wide points: Tumor T-cell fraction from TCR sequencing was not associated with recurrence-free survival (p = 0.61). Not all patients were TCR sequenced, owing to tissue quantity.

Here immunoSEQ multiplex PCR was the method, and the copy in TCRdb shows in-frame clones only, minus some. The sample lists about 18,000 clones; over 70% were seen once. The germline gives CDR1 KGHSH, CDR2 LQKENI. V shed 6 bases and J shed 9 bases, with 23 bases lying between them. This CDR3 contains 15 residues. Sequenced input: lung tumor tissue. This chain uses TRBV18 with TRBJ2-5; D is perhaps TRBD1 or TRBD2 (5 bases each). This TCR was recovered from a human donor with non-small cell lung cancer. The DNA for the CDR3 is TGTGCCAGCTCCTTCTCTGTGGGGGACCTCGGGTCCCAGTACTTC. Encoded protein: CASSFSVGDLGSQYF.